One sample yielded the 2 T cell receptor beta chains listed below, sequenced in a study of radiotherapy plus CTLA-4 blockade in lung cancer. Repertoires were generated with immunoSEQ multiplex PCR, while TCRdb's copy carries only in-frame clones and drops some. Here the sample spans about 49,000 clones, around 73% being singletons. Sample: peripheral blood, taken from a patient treated with radiotherapy plus ipilimumab. The receptors were gathered from a human donor with non-small cell lung cancer who had a complete response to radiotherapy plus ipilimumab.

The chain employs TRBV7-8 and TRBJ2-7; tentative D call: TRBD1 (5 bases). Germline CDR1 is SGHVS and CDR2 is FQNEAQ. The CDR3 is made up of 14 amino acids. Trimming shortened V by 1 base and J by 4 bases, and 11 bases separated the two germline ends. CDR3 bases: TGTGCCAGCAGCTTAGAGGGGAAATCATACGAGCAGTACTTC. Translated: CASSLEGKSYEQYF. The variable domain in full, with the rest retrieved from reference TRBV7-8 and TRBJ2-7, is GAGVSQSPRYKVAKRGQDVALRCDPISGHVSLFWYQQALGQGPEFLTYFQNEAQLDKSGLPSDRFFAERPEGSVSTLKIQRTQQEDSAVYLCASSLEGKSYEQYFGPGTRLTVT.

The chain carries TRBV5-1 and TRBJ2-1; D is perhaps TRBD1 (5 bases). The germline V gene encodes CDR1 SGHRS and CDR2 YFSETQ. CDR3 length: 16 residues. V lost 0 bases and J lost 7, with 17 bases in between. CDR3 in DNA: TGCGCCAGCAGCTTGGAGGTCAGGGAAGTACAAAATGAGCAGTTCTTC. Translated, it gives CASSLEVREVQNEQFF.